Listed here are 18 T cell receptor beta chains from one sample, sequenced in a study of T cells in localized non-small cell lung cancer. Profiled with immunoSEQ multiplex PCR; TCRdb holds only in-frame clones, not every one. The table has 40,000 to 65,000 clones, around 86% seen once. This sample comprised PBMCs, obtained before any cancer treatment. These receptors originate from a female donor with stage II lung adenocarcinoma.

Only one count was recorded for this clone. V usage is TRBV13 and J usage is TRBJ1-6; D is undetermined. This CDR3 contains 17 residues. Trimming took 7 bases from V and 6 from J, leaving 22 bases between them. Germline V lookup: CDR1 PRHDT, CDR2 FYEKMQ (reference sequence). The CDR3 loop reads CASTFRAAFKPNSPLHF. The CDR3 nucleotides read TGTGCCAGCACCTTTAGGGCAGCTTTTAAACCTAATTCACCCCTCCACTTT.

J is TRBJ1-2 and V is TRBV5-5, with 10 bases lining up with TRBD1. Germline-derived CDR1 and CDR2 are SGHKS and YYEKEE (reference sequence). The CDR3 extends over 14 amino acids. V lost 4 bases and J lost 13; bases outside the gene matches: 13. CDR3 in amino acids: CASSITGTGAAVTF. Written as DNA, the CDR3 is TGTGCCAGCAGCATCACCGGGACAGGGGCCGCCGTCACCTTC.

The CDR3 region is CASNIIVGLNEQFF. CDR3 nucleotide sequence: TGTGCCAGCAATATAATTGTGGGCCTCAATGAGCAGTTCTTC. This chain links TRBV2 with TRBJ2-1; D remains unclear. V lost 7 bases and J 6 bases, leaving 16 bases between the germline ends. Germline CDR1 and CDR2: SNHLY and FYNNEI. This CDR3 has 14 residues.

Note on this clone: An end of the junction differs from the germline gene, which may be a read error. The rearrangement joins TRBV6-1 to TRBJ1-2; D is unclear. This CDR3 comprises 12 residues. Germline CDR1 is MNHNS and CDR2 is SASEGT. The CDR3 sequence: CASREVDYGYTF. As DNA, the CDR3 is TGTGCCAGCAGGGAAGTTGACTATGGCTACACCTTC.

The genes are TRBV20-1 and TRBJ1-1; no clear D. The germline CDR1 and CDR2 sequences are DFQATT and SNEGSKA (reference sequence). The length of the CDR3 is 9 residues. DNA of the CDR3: TGCGTACCTGCTGTGAGCGCTTTCTTT. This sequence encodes CVPAVSAFF.

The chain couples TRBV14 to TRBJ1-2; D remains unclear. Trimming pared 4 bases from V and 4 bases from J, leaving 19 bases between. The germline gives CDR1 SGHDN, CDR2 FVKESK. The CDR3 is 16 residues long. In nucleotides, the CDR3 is TGTGCCAGCAGCCCCTTTGGCGGCGGGCTCGGCTATGGCTACACCTTC. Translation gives CASSPFGGGLGYGYTF.

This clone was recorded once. CDR3 region: CASSFPREPYEQYF. The CDR3 DNA follows: TGCGCCAGCAGCTTTCCCCGTGAGCCCTACGAGCAGTACTTC. J is TRBJ2-7 and V is TRBV5-1; D is ambiguous. The CDR3 totals 14 residues. CDR1 SGHRS and CDR2 YFSETQ come from the germline V gene. Between the trimmed V and J ends, which lost 2 bases and 2 bases, there was a span of 11 bases.

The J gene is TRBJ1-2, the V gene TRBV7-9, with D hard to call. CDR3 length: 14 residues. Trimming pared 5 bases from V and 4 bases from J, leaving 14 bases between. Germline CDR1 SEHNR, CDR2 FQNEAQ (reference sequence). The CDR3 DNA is TGTGCCAGCAGCCCATTAAGCAGTGTCTATGGCTACACCTTC. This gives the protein CASSPLSSVYGYTF. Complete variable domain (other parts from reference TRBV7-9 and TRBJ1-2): DTGVSQNPRHKITKRGQNVTFRCDPISEHNRLYWYRQTLGQGPEFLTYFQNEAQLEKSRLLSDRFSAERPKGSFSTLEIQRTEQGDSAMYLCASSPLSSVYGYTFGSGTRLTVV.

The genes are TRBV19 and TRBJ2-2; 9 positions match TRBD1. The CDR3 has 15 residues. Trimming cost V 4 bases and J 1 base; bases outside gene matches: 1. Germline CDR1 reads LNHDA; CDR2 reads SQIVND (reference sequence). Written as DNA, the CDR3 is TGTGCCAGTAGTAGGGGACAGGGGAACACCGGGGAGCTGTTTTTT. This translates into CASSRGQGNTGELFF.

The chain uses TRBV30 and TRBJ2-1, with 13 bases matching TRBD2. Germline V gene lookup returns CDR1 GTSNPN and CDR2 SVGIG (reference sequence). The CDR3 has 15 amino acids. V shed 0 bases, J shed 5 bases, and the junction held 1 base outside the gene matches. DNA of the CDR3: TGTGCCTGGAGTGTCGGGACTAGCGGGGACAATGAGCAGTTCTTC. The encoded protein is CAWSVGTSGDNEQFF.

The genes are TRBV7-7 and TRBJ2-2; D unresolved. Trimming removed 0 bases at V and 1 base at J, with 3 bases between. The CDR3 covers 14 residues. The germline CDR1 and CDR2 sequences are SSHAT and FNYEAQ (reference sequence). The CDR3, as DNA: TGTGCCAGCAGCTTAGCGGGGAACACCGGGGAGCTGTTTTTT. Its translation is CASSLAGNTGELFF.

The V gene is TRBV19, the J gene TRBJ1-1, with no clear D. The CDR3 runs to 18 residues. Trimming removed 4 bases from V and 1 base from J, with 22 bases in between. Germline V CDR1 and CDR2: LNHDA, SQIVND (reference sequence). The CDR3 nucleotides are TGTGCCAGTAGTACCGTTTTCGACAACAACGAGTGGAACACTGAAGCTTTCTTT. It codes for CASSTVFDNNEWNTEAFF.

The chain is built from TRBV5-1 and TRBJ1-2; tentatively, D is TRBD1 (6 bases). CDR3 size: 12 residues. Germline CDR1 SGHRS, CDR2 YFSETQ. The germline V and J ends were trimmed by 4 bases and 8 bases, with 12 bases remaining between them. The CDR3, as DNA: TGCGCCAGCAGCGTCGACAGGTTGGGCTACACCTTC. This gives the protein CASSVDRLGYTF.

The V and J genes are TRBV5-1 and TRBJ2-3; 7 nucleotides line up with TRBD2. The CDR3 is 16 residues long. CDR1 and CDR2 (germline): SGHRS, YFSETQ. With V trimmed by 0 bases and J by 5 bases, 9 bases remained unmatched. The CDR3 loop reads CASSLGAGVSQDTQYF. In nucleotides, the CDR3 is TGCGCCAGCAGCTTGGGTGCGGGGGTATCGCAAGATACGCAGTATTTT.

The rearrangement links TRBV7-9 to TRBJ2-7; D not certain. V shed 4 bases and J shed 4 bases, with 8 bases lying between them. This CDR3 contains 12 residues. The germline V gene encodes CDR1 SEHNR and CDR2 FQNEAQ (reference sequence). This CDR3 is CASSSTWYEQYF. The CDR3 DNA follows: TGTGCCAGCAGCTCGACTTGGTACGAGCAGTACTTC.

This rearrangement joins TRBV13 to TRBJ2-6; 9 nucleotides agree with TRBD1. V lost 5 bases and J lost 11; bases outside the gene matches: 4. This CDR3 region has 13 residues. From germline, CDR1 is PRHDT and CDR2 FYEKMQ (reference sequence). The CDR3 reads CASSLRDRDVLTF. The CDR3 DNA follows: TGTGCCAGCAGCCTCCGGGACAGGGACGTCCTGACTTTC.

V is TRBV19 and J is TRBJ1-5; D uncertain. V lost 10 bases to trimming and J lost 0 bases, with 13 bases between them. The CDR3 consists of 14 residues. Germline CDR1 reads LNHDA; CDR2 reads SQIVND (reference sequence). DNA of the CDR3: TGTGCCACCTCATCGAGGTCTAGCAATCAGCCCCAGCATTTT. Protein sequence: CATSSRSSNQPQHF.

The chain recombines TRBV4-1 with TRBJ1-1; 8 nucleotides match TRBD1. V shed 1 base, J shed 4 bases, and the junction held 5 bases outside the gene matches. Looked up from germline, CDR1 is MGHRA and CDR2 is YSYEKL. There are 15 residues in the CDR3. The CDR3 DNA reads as TGCGCCAGCAGCCAAGGGACAGGGAGGGCCACTGAAGCTTTCTTT. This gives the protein CASSQGTGRATEAFF.